The 14 T cell receptor beta chains below were found in one sample sequenced in a study of T cells after yellow fever vaccination. TCRdb recomputed calls from the 5' RACE reads with MiXCR, one row per CDR3 protein. The sample holds about 20,000 distinct CDR3 sequences, 5.2% seen once. Source: PBMCs, either bulk or a sorted T-cell subset (CD4+, CD8+, memory, or dextramer-sorted; not recorded which), taken more than 40 days after the first yellow fever vaccination. These receptors were taken from a man between 18 and 29 years old who received the YFV17D yellow fever vaccine.

This clonotype appeared many times. The V call is TRBV5-4, the J call TRBJ1-2, with D possibly TRBD1 on 6 matching bases. V lost 4 bases to trimming and J lost 4 bases, with 17 bases between them. Looked up from germline, CDR1 is SGHNT and CDR2 is YYREEE (reference sequence). CDR3 length: 15 amino acids. CDR3 sequence: CASSPARGGFYGYTF. In DNA form, the CDR3 reads TGTGCCAGCAGCCCGGCCAGGGGAGGATTCTATGGCTACACCTTC.

In this sample, this clonotype turned up many times. J is TRBJ2-3 and V is TRBV10-3; perhaps TRBD2 as D (6 bases). The ends were cut back, 0 bases at V and 2 bases at J, with 24 bases in the middle. The CDR3 has 20 amino acids. Looked up from germline, CDR1 is ENHRY and CDR2 is SYGVKD. In DNA form, the CDR3 reads TGTGCCATCAGTGAGTCGATTGATGGGGCTGCGGGGCACTACACAGATACGCAGTATTTT. Its translation: CAISESIDGAAGHYTDTQYF.

This clonotype was seen ten or more times. The gene calls are TRBV7-2 and TRBJ2-1; possible D gene TRBD1, 6 bases. The CDR3 runs to 15 residues. V shed 0 bases and J shed 5 bases, with 11 bases lying between them. Germline CDR1 reads SGHTA; CDR2 reads FQGNSA. CDR3 bases: TGTGCCAGCAGCTTAGCGCGGGCAGGGGACAATGAGCAGTTCTTC. It yields the protein CASSLARAGDNEQFF.

This clonotype was counted at least ten times. This chain connects TRBV6-5 to TRBJ2-3; TRBD2 aligns across 7 bases. The CDR3 contains 14 residues. J gave up 5 bases and V 6 bases, and 8 bases lay outside the gene matches. Germline loops: CDR1 MNHEY, CDR2 SVGAGI. This CDR3 reads CASRSEAGRDTQYF. For the CDR3, the DNA is TGTGCCAGCAGGTCCGAAGCGGGACGAGATACGCAGTATTTT.

This clonotype has a count of ten or more. This chain connects TRBV12-3 or TRBV12-4 to TRBJ2-2, with 7 bases that match TRBD2. The CDR3 has 15 residues. The V gene end was trimmed by 6 bases and the J gene end by 3 bases; junction bases not matched to a gene: 7. Here the CDR3 reads CASSRLALDTGELFF. Here the CDR3 DNA reads TGTGCCAGCAGCCGACTAGCATTGGACACCGGGGAGCTGTTTTTT.

This clonotype is deemed hyperexpanded. This chain links TRBV12-3 or TRBV12-4 with TRBJ2-3; tentative D call: TRBD2 (6 bases). This CDR3 spans 14 amino acids. V lost 3 bases, J lost 6 bases, and 13 bases lay in between. As DNA, the CDR3 is TGTGCCAGCAGTTTGGGCGGGGTAGGGGATACGCAGTATTTT. It encodes CASSLGGVGDTQYF.

This clonotype has a count of ten or more. The chain joins TRBV5-4 to TRBJ2-1, with 7 bases fitting TRBD1. The CDR3 extends over 13 amino acids. V trimming: 4 bases; J trimming: 7 bases; junction bases outside the gene matches: 5. Germline CDR1 and CDR2: SGHNT and YYREEE (reference sequence). The chain's CDR3 is CASSPDRFNEQFF. The DNA for the CDR3 is TGTGCCAGCAGCCCGGACAGGTTTAATGAGCAGTTCTTC.

This clonotype has a count of ten or more. The gene calls are TRBV7-2 and TRBJ2-3, with 9 positions matching TRBD2. The CDR3 spans 15 residues. Germline V gives CDR1 SGHTA, CDR2 FQGNSA. Germline trimming cut 5 bases from V and 4 bases from J; bases unmatched to any gene: 7. Here the CDR3 reads CASSRNSGSADTQYF. The CDR3 nucleotides read TGTGCCAGCAGCCGAAATAGCGGGAGCGCAGATACGCAGTATTTT.

This clonotype has at least ten counts. V usage is TRBV19 and J usage is TRBJ2-7; D ambiguous. V was clipped by 3 bases and J by 7 bases, with 22 bases between them. This CDR3 is 16 amino acids long. Per the germline V gene, CDR1 is LNHDA and CDR2 is SQIVND (reference sequence). The CDR3 loop reads CASSIVRSFINGEQYF. The CDR3, as DNA: TGTGCCAGTAGTATTGTCCGGTCCTTCATCAACGGGGAGCAGTACTTC.

This clonotype showed up many times. The CDR3 sequence: CASSPHGSDTQYF. The CDR3 nucleotides read TGTGCCAGCAGCCCCCACGGATCCGATACGCAGTATTTT. This chain links TRBV9 with TRBJ2-3; D gene ambiguous. Between the trimmed V and J ends, which lost 4 bases and 6 bases, there was a span of 12 bases. This CDR3 has 13 residues. Germline V CDR1 and CDR2: SGDLS, YYNGEE.

By frequency in the sample, this clonotype is medium-sized. The rearrangement joins TRBV24-1 to TRBJ1-1; D gene uncertain. The CDR3 length is 10 residues. The V and J ends lost 7 bases and 7 bases respectively, with 6 bases between them. Germline loops: CDR1 KGHDR, CDR2 SFDVKD. The CDR3 coding sequence is TGTGCCACCAGATTCGGTGAAGCTTTCTTT. Its protein is CATRFGEAFF.

At least ten counts were recorded for this clonotype. The J gene is TRBJ2-2, the V gene TRBV12-3 or TRBV12-4; no definite D call. Trimming removed 2 bases from V and 8 bases from J, with 12 bases in between. The CDR3 extends over 14 amino acids. CDR3 loop: CASSLRQVRGELFF. CDR3 nucleotides: TGTGCCAGCAGTTTACGTCAGGTTAGGGGGGAGCTGTTTTTT.

This clonotype was detected ten times or more. The V gene is TRBV5-1, the J gene TRBJ2-7; 10 bases align to TRBD1. Germline-derived CDR1 and CDR2 are SGHRS and YFSETQ. V lost 4 bases, J lost 4 bases, and 8 bases stayed unmatched. CDR3 length: 15 residues. The CDR3 loop is CASSGQGGNIYEQYF. The CDR3, as DNA: TGCGCCAGCAGCGGACAGGGGGGGAACATTTACGAGCAGTACTTC.

The sample holds many counts of this clonotype. The chain couples TRBV9 to TRBJ2-1; a weak D match, TRBD1 (6 bases). CDR1 SGDLS and CDR2 YYNGEE come from the germline V gene. The CDR3 spans 19 residues. V lost 4 bases, J lost 0 bases, and 23 bases lay in between. Here the CDR3 reads CASSSAGTQYSSSYNEQFF. The CDR3 nucleotides read TGTGCCAGCAGCTCAGCCGGGACACAATACTCTAGCTCCTACAATGAGCAGTTCTTC.